The rows below give T cell receptor beta chains drawn from one sample of a study of cytomegalovirus exposure and HLA in healthy donors. The protocol was immunoSEQ multiplex PCR, while the TCRdb copy is restricted to in-frame clones and leaves out a portion. This sample yields approximately 130,000 clones, of which 75% to 90% are seen a single time; less than 7% belongs to the top ten. The sample comprised PBMCs. The source is a woman in her twenties or thirties in good health and CMV-seropositive. Both conserved end residues are part of each CDR3. The order of the fields is clone size, J gene, D gene, V gene, CDR3 DNA, CDR3 protein. The D gene is left open where the match is weak. A row's size may be missing; if present it is once, few, many or a size class.

>-|TRBJ1-1|-|TRBV2
TGTGCCAGCAGTGTAACAGGGTCAAACACTGAAGCTTTCTTT
CASSVTGSNTEAFF
>-|TRBJ1-1|-|TRBV7-9
TGTGCCAGCAGCCCGCCCCTCGGGAGTCAGAACACTGAAGCTTTCTTT
CASSPPLGSQNTEAFF
>-|TRBJ2-3|TRBD2|TRBV5-6
TGTGCCAGCAGCTTTGAAGCGGGGGCCCGCACAGATACGCAGTATTTT
CASSFEAGARTDTQYF
>-|TRBJ2-1|TRBD2|TRBV5-1
TGCGCCAGCAGCTTGACCTCTTTCAGACTAGCGGGGGGGACCTACAATGAGCAGTTCTTC
CASSLTSFRLAGGTYNEQFF
>-|TRBJ2-7|TRBD2|TRBV19
TGTGCCAGTAGGTCACTAGCGGGGGATTTCTACGAGCAGTACTTC
CASRSLAGDFYEQYF
>-|TRBJ1-2|-|TRBV7-9
TGTGCCAGCAGCCAAGATGATTTTGACATCGATGGCTACACCTTC
CASSQDDFDIDGYTF
>once|TRBJ1-5|-|TRBV5-1
TGCGCCAGCAGCTTGGAAGCCGGTAGCAATCAGCCCCAGCATTTT
CASSLEAGSNQPQHF
>few|TRBJ2-3|-|TRBV19
TGTGCCAGTAGTTCAACCGCGGGGAACACAGATACGCAGTATTTT
CASSSTAGNTDTQYF
>-|TRBJ1-5|-|TRBV19
TGTGCCAGTAGTATCGGGGGTGTTAGGGATCAGCCCCAGCATTTT
CASSIGGVRDQPQHF
>-|TRBJ1-4|-|TRBV2
TGTGCCAGCAGTGAAGGAGGGGAAAAACTGTTTTTT
CASSEGGEKLFF
>-|TRBJ1-3|TRBD1|TRBV30
TGTGCCTGGGGAGCGGGACAGGGGAAAAACACCATATATTTT
CAWGAGQGKNTIYF
>few|TRBJ2-5|TRBD2|TRBV5-1
TGCGCCAGCAGCTTATGGGAGGGGGAGACCCAGTACTTC
CASSLWEGETQYF
>-|TRBJ2-2|-|TRBV5-6
TGTGCCAGCAACTCGCCCGGAAAGGGGACCGGGGAGCTGTTTTTT
CASNSPGKGTGELFF